The 18 T cell receptor beta chains reported below all come from one sample, sequenced in a study of blood T cell repertoires in COVID-19. TCRdb's copy holds only in-frame clones and misses some; the assay was immunoSEQ multiplex PCR. The data show over 85,000 clones, with roughly four fifths seen just once and 16% held by the top ten. The sequenced sample was peripheral blood. The receptors were sampled from a woman in her sixties or seventies with acute or convalescent COVID-19.

This sequence joins TRBV9 and TRBJ2-1, with 7 bases lining up with TRBD2. The germline CDR1 and CDR2 sequences are SGDLS and YYNGEE. V gave up 0 bases and J gave up 2 bases; unmatched junction bases: 2. This CDR3 region has 15 residues. The CDR3 nucleotides are TGTGCCAGCAGCGTAGAAGGACTAGCCTACAATGAGCAGTTCTTC. This translates into CASSVEGLAYNEQFF.

This chain joins TRBV25-1 and TRBJ1-1; D is unresolved. The V end was cut by 1 base, the J end by 4 bases, with 13 bases between. The CDR3 extends over 15 amino acids. CDR1 and CDR2 (germline): MGHDK, SYGVNS. The CDR3 loop is CASSESGGFGTEAFF. CDR3 sequence (DNA): TGTGCCAGCAGTGAATCAGGAGGGTTTGGCACTGAAGCTTTCTTT.

The CDR3 region is CATSPRIFPGAYEQYF. CDR3 nucleotide sequence: TGTGCCACCAGCCCCCGTATATTTCCCGGGGCCTACGAGCAGTACTTC. This chain uses TRBV15 with TRBJ2-7; D might be TRBD2 (5 bases). Germline CDR1 LNHNV, CDR2 YYDKDF (reference sequence). CDR3 length: 16 amino acids. V dropped 5 bases and J dropped 2 bases, with 19 bases sitting between them.

The V call is TRBV5-6, the J call TRBJ2-7; TRBD1 agrees at 8 bases. V was pared by 3 bases and J by 5 bases, with 7 bases of the junction left unmatched. CDR1 SGHDT and CDR2 YYEEEE come from the germline V gene. The CDR3 loop spans 14 amino acids. The CDR3 reads CASSSRQGYHEQYF. In DNA form, the CDR3 reads TGTGCCAGCAGCTCCCGACAGGGGTACCACGAGCAGTACTTC.

This rearrangement joins TRBV30 to TRBJ1-1, with D unresolved. The CDR3 length is 13 residues. Per germline, CDR1 GTSNPN and CDR2 SVGIG (reference sequence). V was clipped by 4 bases and J by 3 bases, with 12 bases between them. The CDR3 region has the DNA TGTGCCTGGAATCCTCTACCCGACACTGAAGCTTTCTTT. Translation gives CAWNPLPDTEAFF. The variable domain in full, completed from reference TRBV30 and TRBJ1-1, reads SQTIHQWPATLVQPVGSPLSLECTVEGTSNPNLYWYRQAAGRGLQLLFYSVGIGQISSEVPQNLSASRPQDRQFILSSKKLLLSDSGFYLCAWNPLPDTEAFFGQGTRLTVV.

This chain connects TRBV7-9 to TRBJ1-1; the D gene is possibly TRBD1 (6 bases). Germline V gene lookup returns CDR1 SEHNR and CDR2 FQNEAQ (reference sequence). The CDR3 length is 15 residues. V was shortened by 5 bases and J by 7 bases, with 20 bases between the two germline ends. This chain's CDR3 is CASSLPLQGSIEAFF. In DNA form, the CDR3 reads TGTGCCAGCAGCCTCCCCTTACAGGGCTCGATTGAAGCTTTCTTT.

The chain uses TRBV21-1 and TRBJ2-1; the table names TRBD1, a call not compared with the DNA. TRBV21-1 is a documented pseudogene. The CDR3 loop spans 18 amino acids. The CDR3 reads CASSKPPTDREAYNEQFF. The CDR3, as DNA: TGTGCCAGCAGCAAGCCTCCTACGGACAGGGAGGCATACAATGAGCAGTTCTTC.

The rearrangement links TRBV16 to TRBJ2-2; 9 nucleotides match TRBD1. V gave up 7 bases and J gave up 5 bases; unmatched junction bases: 14. Per the germline V gene, CDR1 is KGHSY and CDR2 is FQNENV. The CDR3 consists of 17 residues. In nucleotides, the CDR3 is TGTGCCAGCACCTCTTCCCCGGGACAGGGATCAACCGGGGAGCTGTTTTTT. Translation gives CASTSSPGQGSTGELFF.

A note on this clone: The junction shows a germline mismatch at one end, possibly a read error. The rearrangement uses TRBV4-1 and TRBJ2-5; D is possibly TRBD1 (5 bases). The CDR3 covers 16 residues. Looked up from germline, CDR1 is MGHRA and CDR2 is YSYEKL. For the CDR3, the DNA is TGCGCCAGCAGCCCAGGGCCCCATAGCAGAAAAGAGGCCCAGTACTTC. Translating it yields CASSPGPHSRKEAQYF.

The chain joins TRBV10-1 to TRBJ1-5, with D possibly being TRBD1 (5 bases). The CDR3 spans 17 residues. Germline lookup yields CDR1 WNHNN and CDR2 SYGVQD (reference sequence). Trimming stripped 6 bases from V and 6 bases from J, with 24 bases between. CDR3 residues: CASRSGDRIRYGQPQHF. In DNA form, the CDR3 reads TGCGCCAGCAGGTCGGGGGATCGGATCAGGTATGGTCAGCCCCAGCATTTT.

This chain links TRBV28 with TRBJ2-1; TRBD2 matches 8 bases. With 6 bases clipped from V and 5 bases from J, the junction kept 3 bases outside the gene matches. This CDR3 comprises 13 residues. CDR1 is MDHEN, CDR2 SYDVKM, per germline. CDR3 region: CASSAGGNNEQFF. The CDR3 nucleotides are TGTGCCAGCAGCGCGGGGGGTAACAATGAGCAGTTCTTC. Together with reference TRBV28 and TRBJ2-1, the CDR3 gives the full variable domain: DVKVTQSSRYLVKRTGEKVFLECVQDMDHENMFWYRQDPGLGLRLIYFSYDVKMKEKGDIPEGYSVSREKKERFSLILESASTNQTSMYLCASSAGGNNEQFFGPGTRLTVL.

The V call is TRBV7-2, the J call TRBJ2-3; 9 nucleotides match TRBD2. The CDR3 length is 13 residues. Germline CDR1 and CDR2: SGHTA and FQGNSA. The V gene end was trimmed by 5 bases and the J gene end by 11 bases; junction bases not matched to a gene: 8. The DNA for the CDR3 is TGTGCCAGCAGCCCGACGACTAGCGGTGAGCAGTATTTT. Translating gives CASSPTTSGEQYF.

The J gene is TRBJ1-5, the V gene TRBV28; 12 bases align to TRBD1. This CDR3 has 20 amino acids. V trimming: 6 bases; J trimming: 0 bases; junction bases outside the gene matches: 15. Looked up from germline, CDR1 is MDHEN and CDR2 is SYDVKM. The CDR3 here is CASSSGTGGFFGYSNQPQHF. In nucleotides, the CDR3 is TGTGCCAGCAGCTCCGGGACAGGGGGCTTTTTCGGTTATAGCAATCAGCCCCAGCATTTT.

Of note for this clone: The junction shows a germline mismatch at one end, possibly a read error. In nucleotides, the CDR3 is TGCGCCAGCAGCATTGGACTAGCGGGGGGGTCTTCCTATGAGCAGTACTTC. Protein product: CASSIGLAGGSSYEQYF. The V and J genes are TRBV5-1 and TRBJ2-7, with 15 bases aligning to TRBD2. Germline V CDR1 and CDR2: SGHRS, YFSETQ. The CDR3 consists of 17 residues.

This clone was recorded once. The chain carries TRBV27 and TRBJ2-7, with D tentatively TRBD2 (6 bases). Germline assignment: CDR1 MNHEY and CDR2 SMNVEV (reference sequence). The CDR3 is 15 amino acids. Trimming removed 2 bases at V and 2 bases at J, with 13 bases between. CDR3 region: CASSLDAGRTYEQYF. As DNA, the CDR3 is TGTGCCAGCAGTTTAGACGCGGGGAGGACCTACGAGCAGTACTTC.

The V call is TRBV19, the J call TRBJ1-3, with 7 bases that match TRBD1. The CDR3 sequence is 15 residues long. The V and J ends lost 6 bases and 0 bases, in that order; junction bases with no gene match: 5. From germline, CDR1 is LNHDA and CDR2 SQIVND (reference sequence). The CDR3 nucleotides read TGTGCCAGTAGCGACGGACAGGTCTCTGGAAACACCATATATTTT. This sequence encodes CASSDGQVSGNTIYF.

The genes are TRBV3-1 (or the pseudogene TRBV3-2) and TRBJ2-5, with 8 bases that match TRBD2. With 0 bases clipped from V and 5 bases from J, the junction kept 14 bases outside the gene matches. Germline loops: CDR1 LGHDT, CDR2 YNNKEL (reference sequence). The CDR3 is 18 amino acids. This CDR3 is CASSQDWGGATGGETQYF. The CDR3 DNA reads as TGTGCCAGCAGCCAAGATTGGGGGGGCGCGACGGGAGGGGAGACCCAGTACTTC.

This clone was seen once. This chain uses TRBV19 with TRBJ1-4; possible D gene TRBD1, 5 bases. V dropped 2 bases and J dropped 6 bases, with 13 bases sitting between them. The germline gives CDR1 LNHDA, CDR2 SQIVND (reference sequence). This CDR3 region has 15 residues. CDR3 protein: CASSIWRGVDEKLFF. CDR3 DNA: TGTGCCAGTAGTATATGGAGGGGAGTGGATGAAAAACTGTTTTTT.